Below are 16 T cell receptor beta chains sequenced from a single sample in a study of CD8 T cells in Susac syndrome. Reverse transcription of roughly 0.5 to 1 ug RNA was carried out with random hexamers. One entry per CDR3 protein, called by TCRdb with MiXCR from the immunoSEQ multiplex PCR reads. The sample has 150,000 to 250,000 distinct CDR3 sequences; roughly 96% are singletons. Sequencing was done on a sample of CD4+ T cells from PBMCs. The receptors originated from a human donor with multiple sclerosis.

The chain combines TRBV9 with TRBJ2-7; 7 positions agree with TRBD1. The CDR3 runs to 15 residues. The J segment lost 2 bases and the V segment lost 0 bases, leaving 5 bases of the junction unmatched. Germline V lookup: CDR1 SGDLS, CDR2 YYNGEE. CDR3 nucleotides: TGTGCCAGCAGCGTAGCTGCCGGGACAGCCTACGAGCAGTACTTC. Amino acid sequence: CASSVAAGTAYEQYF.

V and J are TRBV5-1 and TRBJ2-3; 10 bases are shared with TRBD2. V shed 3 bases, J shed 4 bases, and the junction held 5 bases outside the gene matches. Germline values: CDR1 SGHRS, CDR2 YFSETQ. This CDR3 spans 15 amino acids. CDR3 nucleotide sequence: TGCGCCAGCAGCTGGAGCGGGAGGGCCGCAGATACGCAGTATTTT. As protein: CASSWSGRAADTQYF.

The chain employs TRBV2 and TRBJ2-7; D not resolved. V lost 7 bases, J lost 3 bases, and 7 bases lay in between. Germline V gene sequence: CDR1 SNHLY, CDR2 FYNNEI. CDR3 length: 11 amino acids. The DNA of the CDR3 is TGTGCCAGCATGTTTTTCTACGAGCAGTACTTC. It translates to CASMFFYEQYF.

The chain recombines TRBV24-1 with TRBJ2-7; 7 bases map to TRBD1. V shed 2 bases and J 5 bases; nucleotides not matched to a gene: 5. The CDR3 is made up of 14 amino acids. CDR1 KGHDR and CDR2 SFDVKD come from the germline V gene. DNA for the CDR3: TGTGCCACCAGTGATTCGACAGGGACAAACGAGCAGTACTTC. Translating gives CATSDSTGTNEQYF.

The CDR3 region has the DNA TGCGCCAGCAGCGTGCGGACAGGGGGCGAAAAACTGTTTTTT. Translated, it gives CASSVRTGGEKLFF. V gene TRBV5-1 combines with J gene TRBJ1-4; 11 nucleotides align to TRBD1. The CDR3 runs 14 residues. The V segment lost 4 bases and the J segment 8 bases; nucleotides outside the gene matches: 4. Germline V lookup: CDR1 SGHRS, CDR2 YFSETQ.

The rearrangement uses TRBV3-1 and TRBJ1-1, with D unresolved. The length of the CDR3 is 13 residues. Trimming pared 0 bases from V and 5 bases from J, leaving 7 bases between. CDR1 is LGHDT, CDR2 YNNKEL, per germline (reference sequence). DNA of the CDR3: TGTGCCAGCAGCCAAGATGGGTTTACTGAAGCTTTCTTT. Translation: CASSQDGFTEAFF.

The chain links TRBV5-6 to TRBJ1-2; weak D call: TRBD1 (5 bases). Trimming removed 5 bases from V and 2 bases from J, with 7 bases in between. Germline CDR1 SGHDT, CDR2 YYEEEE. The CDR3 loop spans 12 amino acids. CDR3 sequence reads: CASSRDNYGYTF. The DNA for the CDR3 is TGTGCCAGCAGTCGGGACAACTATGGCTACACCTTC.

The J gene is TRBJ2-7, the V gene TRBV3-1; D call uncertain. Germline CDR1 reads LGHDT; CDR2 reads YNNKEL (reference sequence). V dropped 1 base and J dropped 6 bases, with 7 bases sitting between them. This CDR3 spans 12 amino acids. CDR3 DNA sequence: TGTGCCAGCAGCCAAGCGGGTGCCGAGCAGTACTTC. It yields the protein CASSQAGAEQYF.

This chain links TRBV20-1 with TRBJ1-5; perhaps TRBD1 as D (6 bases). The CDR3 spans 14 residues. V shed 0 bases and J shed 5 bases, with 11 bases lying between them. Germline values: CDR1 DFQATT, CDR2 SNEGSKA (reference sequence). In DNA, the CDR3 is TGCAGTGCTAGAGACACAGGGCACGATCAGCCCCAGCATTTT. This translates into CSARDTGHDQPQHF.

This rearrangement joins TRBV10-3 to TRBJ2-3, with D perhaps TRBD1 or TRBD2 (5 bases each). The CDR3 contains 13 residues. V dropped 4 bases and J dropped 6 bases, with 11 bases sitting between them. Germline CDR1 is ENHRY and CDR2 is SYGVKD. The CDR3 region has the DNA TGTGCCATCAGTGCTAGGGACCTCGATACGCAGTATTTT. This sequence encodes CAISARDLDTQYF.

As regards this clonotype: Mismatch with germline at one junction end may stem from a read error. The V gene is TRBV18, the J gene TRBJ2-2; the D gene is possibly TRBD2 (5 bases). Germline CDR1 and CDR2: KGHSH and LQKENI. This CDR3 contains 16 residues. Written as DNA, the CDR3 is TGTGCCAGCTCACCACGTGAGGGTCCGAACACCGGGGAGATGTTTTTT. This translates into CASSPREGPNTGEMFF.

This chain links TRBV3-1 with TRBJ1-2; the D is unclear. CDR3 length: 11 residues. Trimming stripped 0 bases from V and 8 bases from J, with 4 bases between. Germline CDR1 is LGHDT and CDR2 is YNNKEL (reference sequence). As DNA, the CDR3 is TGTGCCAGCAGCCAAGATCAGGGCTACACCTTC. This translates into CASSQDQGYTF.

This sequence joins TRBV5-1 and TRBJ2-5; D is undetermined. Germline V lookup: CDR1 SGHRS, CDR2 YFSETQ. The CDR3 is 14 amino acids. Trimming pared 6 bases from V and 5 bases from J, leaving 17 bases between. The CDR3 protein is CASNSHAATETQYF. DNA of the CDR3: TGCGCCAGCAACTCACACGCGGCCACCGAGACCCAGTACTTC.

The J gene is TRBJ2-1, the V gene TRBV30, with D perhaps matching TRBD2 (5 bases). The CDR3 consists of 15 residues. V gave up 0 bases and J gave up 1 base, with 10 bases separating them. Germline V lookup: CDR1 GTSNPN, CDR2 SVGIG (reference sequence). The CDR3 loop is CAWSVGLASYNEQFF. The CDR3 nucleotides read TGTGCCTGGAGTGTCGGGCTAGCTTCCTACAATGAGCAGTTCTTC.

This sequence joins TRBV29-1 and TRBJ1-1; D not resolved. CDR1 is SQVTM, CDR2 ANQGSEA, per germline. V was trimmed by 6 bases and J by 3 bases, leaving 14 bases between them. CDR3 size: 13 residues. The CDR3 bases are TGCAGCGTCCTCTGGTTTGGGGACACTGAAGCTTTCTTT. Its translation is CSVLWFGDTEAFF.

The chain carries TRBV29-1 and TRBJ1-1, with TRBD1 identical over 8 bases. The V gene end was trimmed by 4 bases and the J gene end by 8 bases; junction bases not matched to a gene: 0. The CDR3 is 10 residues long. Per the germline V gene, CDR1 is SQVTM and CDR2 is ANQGSEA. The CDR3 DNA is TGCAGCGTTGGGACAGGGGAAGCTTTCTTT. This codes for CSVGTGEAFF.